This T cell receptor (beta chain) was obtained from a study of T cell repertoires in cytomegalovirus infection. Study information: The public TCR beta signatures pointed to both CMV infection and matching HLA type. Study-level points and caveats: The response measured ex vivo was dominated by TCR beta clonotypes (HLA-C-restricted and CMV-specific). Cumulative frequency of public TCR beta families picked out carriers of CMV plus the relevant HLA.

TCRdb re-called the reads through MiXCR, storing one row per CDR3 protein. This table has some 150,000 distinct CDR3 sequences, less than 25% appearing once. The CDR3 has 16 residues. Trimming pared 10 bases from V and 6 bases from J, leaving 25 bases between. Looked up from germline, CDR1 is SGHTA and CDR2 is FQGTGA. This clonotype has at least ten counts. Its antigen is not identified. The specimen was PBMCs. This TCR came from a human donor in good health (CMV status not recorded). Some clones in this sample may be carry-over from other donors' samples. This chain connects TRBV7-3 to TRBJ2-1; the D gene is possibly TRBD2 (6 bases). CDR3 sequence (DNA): TGTGCCACCTCCCTAGACGGAGGGAGAAGTGGCAATGAGCAGTTCTTC. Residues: CATSLDGGRSGNEQFF.